This T cell receptor (beta chain) was documented in a study of graft-versus-host responses after intestinal transplantation (dated by TCRdb to the early 2020s). A note on the overall study: Recipients received multivisceral, liver-intestinal, or isolated intestinal transplants. A cohort of fewer than 25 intestinal transplant recipients, including one retransplant, was enrolled, and 3 patients lacking pretransplant specimens were excluded. A peak of at least 4% donor T cells among recipient peripheral blood mononuclear cells was the definition used for donor T cell macrochimerism. Rather than being sequenced by the commercial service, samples from a few later patients were sequenced in-house on an Illumina MiSeq and processed with MiXCR. All recipients received anti-thymocyte globulin induction followed by maintenance tacrolimus and steroids for three to four years. To identify alloreactive clones, pre-transplant mixed lymphocyte reaction products were sequenced and then compared with unstimulated pre-transplant donor and recipient T cells. Graft-versus-host and host-versus-graft alloreactive T cell clones were tracked in the graft, circulation and bone marrow after intestinal transplantation using bulk TCR-beta CDR3 sequencing. The investigation overall reported the following: The relatively low number and heterogeneity of intestinal transplant patients limited the conclusions. Early after transplant, peak levels of circulating GvH clones were associated with declines in HvG clones. GvH clones were detected in recipient bone marrow, and some appeared earlier in ileal mucosa or blood, consistent with an intestinal mucosal origin. In the allografts of patients with donor T cell macrochimerism, GvH to HvG T cell clonal ratios were high.

In the first month after transplant, blood samples were collected up to 4 times, and after that at least monthly when available. For this clone: The clone's antigen remains unknown. The sample holds no much larger clone one base away, and base qualities are not on file.

V is reduced by 3 bases and J by 5 bases, leaving a spacing of 5 bases between them. According to the germline V gene, CDR1 reads SGDLS and CDR2 reads YYNGEE. From the cysteine through the phenylalanine, the CDR3 covers 12 amino acids. CDR3 DNA only is kept here, 36 bases in frame from base 1. The library came from the immunoSEQ multiplex PCR assay. For most patients, high-throughput TCR-beta CDR3 sequencing of genomic DNA was performed by Adaptive Biotechnologies. The authors' analysis ran thus. TCR sequencing data were retrieved from Adaptive's ImmunoSEQ software for some 17 patients, whereas three other patients were processed with MiXCR and VDJtools. CDR3 nucleotide sequences shared between donor and recipient were removed because their origin could not be assigned. Alloreactive clones required at least 2-fold expansion over unstimulated cells and minimum CFSE-low frequency of 0.002% (template counts) or 0.001% (read counts). Clones were considered mappable if detected in sequenced pre-transplant spleen, lymph node, or MLR CFSE-low populations of the donor or recipient. The cumulative frequency of alloreactive clones was calculated as a percentage of all sequences, weighted by copy number. Drawn from immuneACCESS, this table holds only the in-frame rearrangements with V and J called that TCRdb kept. Clones are partly lost; checked studies trace under half to an unresolved V gene and leave the rest unexplained. The V and J calls and clone size are taken from that table; D and trimming were inferred from the DNA. This sample comprises 99,000 or so clones, 86% of them detected only once. Jointly, the top ten make up more than 1.4% of the sample.

Sample: PBMCs, taken 255 days after intestinal transplant. This sequence originates from a human patient who received an intestinal transplant, so some T cells may come from the graft donor. The chain is made from TRBV9 and TRBJ2-2; the D gene is possibly TRBD2, with 5 bases matching. The DNA sequence is given as TGTGCCAGCAGCGGAGGGACCGGGGAGCTGTTTTTT. It codes for CASSGGTGELFF.